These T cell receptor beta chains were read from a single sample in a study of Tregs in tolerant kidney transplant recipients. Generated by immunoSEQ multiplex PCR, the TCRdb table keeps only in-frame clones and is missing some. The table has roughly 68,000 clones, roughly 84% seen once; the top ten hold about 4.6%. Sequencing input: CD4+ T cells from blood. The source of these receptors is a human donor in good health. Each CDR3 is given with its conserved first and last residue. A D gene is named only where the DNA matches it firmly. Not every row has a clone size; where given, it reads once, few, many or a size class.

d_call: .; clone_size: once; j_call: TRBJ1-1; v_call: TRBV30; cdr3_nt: TGTGCCTGGAGTGTCCCAACAGCGGGGGGCGAGGCTGAAGCTTTCTTT; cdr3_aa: CAWSVPTAGGEAEAFF
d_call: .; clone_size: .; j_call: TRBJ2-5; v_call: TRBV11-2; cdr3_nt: TGTGCCAGCAGGAAGCCGGGCAGAACCTCGGGTGAGACCCAGTACTTC; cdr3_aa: CASRKPGRTSGETQYF
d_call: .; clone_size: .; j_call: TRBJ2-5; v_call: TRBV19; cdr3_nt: TGTGCCAGTAGTATATTGGGCGGAAAAGAGACCCAGTACTTC; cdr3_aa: CASSILGGKETQYF
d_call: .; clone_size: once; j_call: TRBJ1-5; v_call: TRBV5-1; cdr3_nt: TGCGCCAGCAGCTTGGTAAAATGGGGCCGGGGGTTTTATAGCAATCAGCCCCAGCATTTT; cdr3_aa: CASSLVKWGRGFYSNQPQHF
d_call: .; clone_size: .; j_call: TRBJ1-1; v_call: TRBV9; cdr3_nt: TGTGCCAGCAGCGTAGGCCCATATATGAACACTGAAGCTTTCTTT; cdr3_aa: CASSVGPYMNTEAFF
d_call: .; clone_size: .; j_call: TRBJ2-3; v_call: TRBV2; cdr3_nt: TGTGCCAGCAGTGGGGACACCGGAGGAGATACGCAGTATTTT; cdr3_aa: CASSGDTGGDTQYF
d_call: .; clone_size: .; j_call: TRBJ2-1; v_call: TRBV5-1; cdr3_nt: TGCGCCAGCAATGGGGAAAACAATGAGCAGTTCTTC; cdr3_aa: CASNGENNEQFF
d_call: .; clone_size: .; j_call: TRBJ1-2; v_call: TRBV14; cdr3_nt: TGTGCCAGCAGCCAACGCAGCCAGGGCTATGGCTACACCTTC; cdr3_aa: CASSQRSQGYGYTF
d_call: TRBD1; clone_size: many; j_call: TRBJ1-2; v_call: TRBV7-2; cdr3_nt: TGTGCCAGCAGCTTCAAGGCCGGACAGGGGCATGGCTACACCTTC; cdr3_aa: CASSFKAGQGHGYTF
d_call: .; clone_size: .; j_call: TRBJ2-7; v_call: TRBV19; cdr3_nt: TGTGCCAGTACCCCCTACGAGCGTTCCAGCGAGCAGTACTTC; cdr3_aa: CASTPYERSSEQYF
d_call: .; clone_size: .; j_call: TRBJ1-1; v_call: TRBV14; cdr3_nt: TGTGCCAGCAGCCAAGGGACAGCGGGGGGCACTGAAGCTTTCTTT; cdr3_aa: CASSQGTAGGTEAFF